This entry lists 10 T cell receptor beta chains sequenced from one sample in a study of regulatory T cells in long-lasting Graves disease (TCRdb year 2021). Sample time point, as interpreted from the label and publication: persistent/refractory GD, antithyroid drugs over 5 years with positive TRAb. RNA was extracted from PBMCs in TRIzol for both TCR sequencing and RNA sequencing. Library creation used multiplex PCR. These reads were obtained on an Illumina HiSeq 4000. CDR3 regions were amplified by Arm-PCR with iRepertoire HTBI primers to construct TCR beta libraries. TCRdb reprocessing: public reads trimmed at Q25 with fastp, clones called with MiXCR, in-frame beta chains kept. CDR3 protein duplicates are merged, each entry listing the most common genes and DNA. Recorded for this sample are 300,000 or so distinct CDR3 sequences; about 20% of them occurred a single time. Just under 30% of the sample belongs to the ten largest clones.

The sample consisted of peripheral blood mononuclear cells (PBMCs), taken when the disease was refractory, from a patient treated with antithyroid drugs. These receptors were obtained from a female donor with Graves disease.

Many counts were recorded for this clonotype. The chain employs TRBV7-6 and TRBJ2-7; 7 bases fit TRBD1. Germline assignment: CDR1 SGHVS and CDR2 FNYEAQ. V shed 5 bases, J shed 2 bases, and the junction held 12 bases outside the gene matches. The CDR3 is 16 amino acids. The CDR3 DNA is TGTGCCAGCAGCCCCCCTCCGGGGACAGCTCCCTACGAGCAGTACTTC. It codes for CASSPPPGTAPYEQYF.

There are many counts of this clonotype. The rearrangement links TRBV28 to TRBJ2-7, with 7 bases fitting TRBD2. V gave up 2 bases and J gave up 8 bases; unmatched junction bases: 12. The CDR3 length is 15 residues. The germline V gene encodes CDR1 MDHEN and CDR2 SYDVKM. In nucleotides, the CDR3 is TGTGCCAGCAGTTTAGGCGGGAGCCCAGAGGGGAAGCAGTACTTC. This encodes CASSLGGSPEGKQYF.

This clonotype was counted ten times or more. This chain links TRBV6-1 with TRBJ1-5, with 9 bases fitting TRBD1. CDR1 and CDR2 (germline): MNHNS, SASEGT. This CDR3 is built from 15 residues. The V segment lost 6 bases and the J segment 7 bases; nucleotides outside the gene matches: 10. The CDR3 coding sequence is TGTGCCAGCAGACAGGGGGCGGGTAATATGCAGCCCCAGCATTTT. Translated, it gives CASRQGAGNMQPQHF.

The sample holds many counts of this clonotype. The chain recombines TRBV5-1 with TRBJ1-1; D unresolved. Germline V gene lookup returns CDR1 SGHRS and CDR2 YFSETQ. The CDR3 length is 14 residues. V lost 0 bases to trimming and J lost 1 base, with 7 bases between them. CDR3 sequence: CASSLEGRNTEAFF. The CDR3 DNA sequence: TGCGCCAGCAGCTTGGAGGGAAGGAACACTGAAGCTTTCTTT.

This clonotype showed up many times. The V and J genes are TRBV2 and TRBJ2-7, with D possibly being TRBD2 (6 bases). The CDR3 is 14 amino acids. In germline, CDR1 is SNHLY, CDR2 FYNNEI. The V and J ends lost 6 bases and 2 bases respectively, with 14 bases between them. CDR3 nucleotides: TGTGCCAGCAGCGCTATCCGGGAGACCTACGAGCAGTACTTC. Its translation is CASSAIRETYEQYF.

The chain links TRBV7-2 to TRBJ1-5; TRBD1 matches 7 bases. The length of the CDR3 is 15 residues. The J segment lost 6 bases and the V segment lost 1 base, leaving 6 bases of the junction unmatched. Germline CDR1 is SGHTA and CDR2 is FQGNSA. The CDR3 DNA sequence: TGTGCCAGCAGCTTAGAGGACAGGATCGTTCAGCCCCAGCATTTT. Protein: CASSLEDRIVQPQHF. The full variable domain, its missing parts supplied by reference TRBV7-2 and TRBJ1-5, is GAGVSQSPSNKVTEKGKDVELRCDPISGHTALYWYRQSLGQGLEFLIYFQGNSAPDKSGLPSDRFSAERTGGSVSTLTIQRTQQEDSAVYLCASSLEDRIVQPQHFGDGTRLSIL.

The table lists this clonotype with many counts. J is TRBJ1-1 and V is TRBV12-3 or TRBV12-4; D is unclear. V dropped 4 bases and J dropped 0 bases, with 12 bases sitting between them. The CDR3 is made up of 15 amino acids. The CDR3 reads CASSWGGRMNTEAFF. CDR3 DNA sequence: TGTGCCAGCAGTTGGGGAGGGCGCATGAACACTGAAGCTTTCTTT.

This chain connects TRBV12-3 or TRBV12-4 to TRBJ2-3; 9 bases align to TRBD1. The junction had 5 bases not matched to a gene; V was cut back by 6 bases and J by 4 bases. There are 14 residues in the CDR3. The CDR3 spells CASSRDRGADTQYF. Written as DNA, the CDR3 is TGTGCCAGCAGCCGAGACAGGGGGGCAGATACGCAGTATTTT.

This clonotype was observed a single time. This may come from a read error, since a much larger clone is one base off. J is TRBJ2-5 and V is TRBV12-3 or TRBV12-4; D assignment may be TRBD1 or TRBD2 (5 bases each). The CDR3 contains 14 residues. Trimming cost V 6 bases and J 5 bases, with 16 bases left between them. This CDR3 reads CASRYRGASETQYF. The CDR3 DNA sequence: TGTGCCAGCAGATACAGAGGGGCTAGCGAGACCCAGTACTTC.

This clonotype came up many times. This chain links TRBV12-3 or TRBV12-4 with TRBJ2-7; 7 nucleotides line up with TRBD2. The junction had 8 bases not matched to a gene; V was cut back by 1 base and J by 5 bases. CDR3 length: 15 amino acids. CDR3 DNA sequence: TGTGCCAGCAGTTTAGGTGGGGGGGGTAGCCACGAGCAGTACTTC. This codes for CASSLGGGGSHEQYF.